This passage covers 11 T cell receptor beta chains from one sample sequenced in a study of shared clonotypes between healthy human individuals. Here immunoSEQ multiplex PCR was the method, and the copy in TCRdb shows in-frame clones only, minus some. The repertoire holds about 2.3 million clones, with 85% to 95% as singletons. Sequenced material: naive CD4+ T cells from PBMCs. Indicated subset: CD45RA+ positively selected. The receptors stem from a man between 18 and 29 years old in good health. Some clones in this sample may be carry-over from other donors' samples.

CDR3 sequence: CASSNSGQPRSGNTIYF. In DNA, the CDR3 is TGTGCCAGCAGTAACTCGGGACAGCCTAGGAGCGGAAACACCATATATTTT. V gene TRBV25-1 combines with J gene TRBJ1-3; 7 nucleotides match TRBD1. This CDR3 region has 17 residues. The V and J ends lost 5 bases and 4 bases, in that order; junction bases with no gene match: 14. Germline lookup yields CDR1 MGHDK and CDR2 SYGVNS.

The gene calls are TRBV28 and TRBJ2-6; 10 nucleotides match TRBD1. Trimming cost V 10 bases and J 0 bases; bases outside gene matches: 3. The germline V gene has CDR1 MDHEN and CDR2 SYDVKM. CDR3 length equals 15 residues. CDR3 residues: CAIRDRGSGANVLTF. The DNA of the CDR3 is TGTGCCATCCGGGACAGGGGCTCTGGGGCCAACGTCCTGACTTTC.

Points on this clone: Other DNA sequences in this specimen translate into the identical CDR3. The chain links TRBV18 to TRBJ2-5; D is unclear. The germline CDR1 and CDR2 sequences are KGHSH and LQKENI. V gave up 3 bases and J gave up 5 bases, with 10 bases separating them. The CDR3 has 13 amino acids. The CDR3 protein is CASSPGSRETQYF. CDR3 nucleotide sequence: TGTGCCAGCTCACCGGGAAGCCGGGAGACCCAGTACTTC.

The chain carries TRBV5-1 and TRBJ2-7, with a possible D match to TRBD1 (6 bases). V was trimmed by 5 bases and J by 3 bases, leaving 12 bases between them. CDR1 SGHRS and CDR2 YFSETQ come from the germline V gene. The CDR3 has 13 amino acids. CDR3 DNA sequence: TGCGCCAGCAGGCGGACAGACGACTACGAGCAGTACTTC. This encodes CASRRTDDYEQYF.

This chain connects TRBV9 to TRBJ2-7; no clear D gene. CDR1 and CDR2 (germline): SGDLS, YYNGEE. The CDR3 is made up of 13 amino acids. The V end lost 4 bases, the J end lost 6 bases, and 14 bases lay between the germline ends. The CDR3 DNA reads as TGTGCCAGCAGCTTCGGTTCCTCGGGCGAGCAGTACTTC. This encodes CASSFGSSGEQYF. The complete variable domain, with remaining parts taken from reference TRBV9 and TRBJ2-7, reads DSGVTQTPKHLITATGQRVTLRCSPRSGDLSVYWYQQSLDQGLQFLIQYYNGEERAKGNILERFSAQQFPDLHSELNLSSLELGDSALYFCASSFGSSGEQYFGPGTRLTVT.

This clone was seen a single time. V gene TRBV5-6 combines with J gene TRBJ2-1, with D possibly being TRBD2 (5 bases). The CDR3 has 13 residues. Germline CDR1 SGHDT, CDR2 YYEEEE. V gave up 3 bases and J gave up 9 bases, with 13 bases separating them. CDR3 loop: CASSYGGLGEQFF. DNA for the CDR3: TGTGCCAGCAGCTATGGCGGGTTAGGTGAGCAGTTCTTC.

J is TRBJ2-1 and V is TRBV7-8; 8 nucleotides line up with TRBD2. The germline V gene encodes CDR1 SGHVS and CDR2 FQNEAQ. Unmatched junction bases numbered 14, after V lost 7 bases and J lost 6 bases. The CDR3 has 16 residues. The CDR3 loop is CASTIQQAGGGNEQFF. CDR3 nucleotide sequence: TGTGCCAGCACCATCCAACAGGCGGGAGGAGGCAATGAGCAGTTCTTC.

J is TRBJ2-1 and V is TRBV14; the match to TRBD2 covers 10 bases. The length of the CDR3 is 17 residues. Looked up from germline, CDR1 is SGHDN and CDR2 is FVKESK. V gave up 6 bases and J gave up 4 bases; unmatched junction bases: 12. Here the CDR3 DNA reads TGTGCCAGCAGTACACTAGCGGGATCCTCGTCGTACAATGAGCAGTTCTTC. It encodes CASSTLAGSSSYNEQFF.

This clone was recorded once. The chain is built from TRBV28 and TRBJ2-2; D is undetermined. The CDR3 sequence is 15 residues long. Germline V gene data show CDR1 as MDHEN and CDR2 as SYDVKM. The V and J ends lost 1 base and 6 bases respectively, with 12 bases between them. The CDR3 DNA is TGTGCCAGCAGTTTATCTCCGGTTCTCGCCGGGGAGCTGTTTTTT. It yields the protein CASSLSPVLAGELFF.

This chain joins TRBV7-2 and TRBJ1-5; D remains ambiguous. The germline CDR1 and CDR2 sequences are SGHTA and FQGNSA. The V gene lost 5 bases and the J gene lost 0 bases, with 14 bases spanning the gap. The CDR3 is made up of 16 amino acids. DNA of the CDR3: TGTGCCAGCAGCAGCGACCCACCGGGTAGCAATCAGCCCCAGCATTTT. This encodes CASSSDPPGSNQPQHF.

This sequence joins TRBV5-4 and TRBJ2-7; D uncertain. The CDR3 length is 13 residues. In germline, CDR1 is SGHNT, CDR2 YYREEE (reference sequence). Trimming took off 0 bases at V and 5 bases at J, with 9 bases between the two ends. The CDR3: CASSLAGVDEQYF. The CDR3 DNA follows: TGTGCCAGCAGCTTGGCCGGAGTGGACGAGCAGTACTTC.